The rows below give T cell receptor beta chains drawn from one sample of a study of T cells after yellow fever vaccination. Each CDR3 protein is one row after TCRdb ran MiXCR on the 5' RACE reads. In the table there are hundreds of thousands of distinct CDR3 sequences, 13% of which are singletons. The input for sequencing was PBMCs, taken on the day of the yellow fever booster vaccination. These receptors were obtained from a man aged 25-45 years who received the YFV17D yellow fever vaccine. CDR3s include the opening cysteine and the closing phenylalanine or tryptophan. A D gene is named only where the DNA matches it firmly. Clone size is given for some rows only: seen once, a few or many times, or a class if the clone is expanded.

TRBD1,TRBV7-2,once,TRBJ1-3,TGTGCCAGCAGCTTAGTGGGGGACAGATCTGGAAACACCATATATTTT,CASSLVGDRSGNTIYF
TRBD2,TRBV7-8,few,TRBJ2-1,TGTGCCAGCAGCTTAGGTGGAGCGGGAGAACCCTACAATGAGCAGTTCTTC,CASSLGGAGEPYNEQFF
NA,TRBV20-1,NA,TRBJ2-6,TGCAGTGCTAGAGATCAAACAGTTGGTGCTGGGGCCAACGTCCTGACTTTC,CSARDQTVGAGANVLTF
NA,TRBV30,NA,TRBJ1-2,TGTGCCTGGATATCGTCAGGCGCAGGTGCTAACTATGGCTACACCTTC,CAWISSGAGANYGYTF
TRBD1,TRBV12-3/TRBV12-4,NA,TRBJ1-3,TGTGCCAGCAGTTTGGACAGGATCCCTGGAAACACCATATATTTT,CASSLDRIPGNTIYF
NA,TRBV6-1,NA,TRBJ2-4,TGTGCCAGCAGCCCGAGGGGGGGGAATCTAGCCAAAAACATTCAGTACTTC,CASSPRGGNLAKNIQYF
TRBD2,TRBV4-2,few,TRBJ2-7,TGTGCCAGCAGCCAAGATCAAACTAGCGGGAGTTACGAGCAGTACTTC,CASSQDQTSGSYEQYF
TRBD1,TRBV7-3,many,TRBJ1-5,TGTGCCAGCAGCCCACAAAGGGACAGGGGTGAATTTAGCAATCAGCCCCAGCATTTT,CASSPQRDRGEFSNQPQHF
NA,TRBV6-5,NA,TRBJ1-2,TGTGCCAGCAGTTACTCATTCTCAGGGGTTAGCGGCTACACCTTC,CASSYSFSGVSGYTF
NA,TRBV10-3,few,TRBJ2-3,TGTGCCATCAGTGAGGACGGACCGCCAGATACGCAGTATTTT,CAISEDGPPDTQYF
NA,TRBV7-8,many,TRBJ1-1,TGTGCCAGCAGCTTACAAGGGGGGTTCACTGAAGCTTTCTTT,CASSLQGGFTEAFF
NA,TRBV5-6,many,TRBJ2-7,TGTGCCAGCAGCTTCCGGGACCGGGAGTACTTC,CASSFRDREYF
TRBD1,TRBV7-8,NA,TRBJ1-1,TGTGCCAGCAGCTCCGGGACAGGGGGCGTATCGATGAACACTGAAGCTTTCTTT,CASSSGTGGVSMNTEAFF
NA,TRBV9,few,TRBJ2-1,TGTGCCAGCAATCGGGTGGCGGGAAGCAATGAGCAGTTCTTC,CASNRVAGSNEQFF
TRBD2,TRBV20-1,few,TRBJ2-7,TGCAGTGCACGTACTAGCGTTCGCTCGGAGCAGTACTTC,CSARTSVRSEQYF
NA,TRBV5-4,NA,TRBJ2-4,TGTGCCAGCAGCTTGGACCCGACGGCCAAAAACATTCAGTACTTC,CASSLDPTAKNIQYF
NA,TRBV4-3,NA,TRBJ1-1,TGCGCCAGCAGCGCCCAGTGGGGTAACACTGAAGCTTTCTTT,CASSAQWGNTEAFF
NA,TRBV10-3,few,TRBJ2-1,TGTGCCATCAGTGAGTCGAACCCCCTATACTACAATGAGCAGTTCTTC,CAISESNPLYYNEQFF
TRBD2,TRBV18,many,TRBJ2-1,TGTGCCAGCTCACCTCAGGAAGGGACTAGCGTTTTGTATAAGCAGTTCTTC,CASSPQEGTSVLYKQFF
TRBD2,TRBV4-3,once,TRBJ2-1,TGCGCCAGCAGCCAAGAAGAGGGACTAGCGGGATTGAATGAGCAGTTCTTC,CASSQEEGLAGLNEQFF